Sequencing of this TCR beta chain was carried out in a study of tumor-infiltrating lymphocytes in primary liver carcinoma. Points from the study as a whole: Tumor top-250-clone fractions significantly exceeded those of blood (p = 0.039).

Between roughly 17 and 30 mg of unsorted bulk tissue served as the source from which RNA and DNA were co-extracted. This CDR3 contains 15 residues. V dropped 5 bases and J dropped 0 bases, with 10 bases sitting between them. Germline CDR1 and CDR2: MNHEY and SVGEGT. To note about this clonotype: Antigen specificity is unknown. The CDR3 does not close with the conserved phenylalanine or tryptophan, likely indicating a read error.

Priming with a constant-region primer yielded TCR beta cDNA from about 480 ng total RNA. It was through three nested multiplex PCR rounds of slightly modified ARM-PCR that TCR beta libraries arose. For around 9 cycles apiece, the opening two PCR rounds ran with TRBV1-TRBV30 forward primers and a C-beta reverse primer. TCRdb processed the multiplex PCR reads anew with MiXCR; each CDR3 protein has one entry. The sample records 37,000 or so distinct CDR3 sequences, 75% being singletons. The sequencing input was tumor-adjacent normal liver tissue. V usage is TRBV6-2 or TRBV6-3 and J usage is TRBJ2-2; D is tentatively TRBD1 or TRBD2 (5 bases each). The TCR sequence derives from a man aged 35-49 years with primary liver carcinoma and hepatitis B virus infection. The CDR3: CASSRDPANTGELFC. CDR3 DNA sequence: TGTGCCAGCAGTCGGGACCCCGCGAACACCGGGGAGCTGTTTTGT.